One T cell receptor (beta chain) is described in this entry. The PCR ran on 60 Vbeta and 13 Jbeta primers. Assay used: immunoSEQ multiplex PCR; TCRdb lists only in-frame clones, some missing. The data show around 80,000 clones, with 60% to 80% seen just once and approximately 5.7% held by the top ten. The sample comes from a study of cytomegalovirus exposure and HLA in healthy donors. The CDR3 is 15 amino acids. Germline-derived CDR1 and CDR2 are MDHEN and SYDVKM. V shed 5 bases and J shed 4 bases, with 17 bases lying between them. What was sequenced was PBMCs. This sequence was found in a female donor in good health and CMV-seronegative. The chain employs TRBV28 and TRBJ1-2; possibly TRBD1 for D (5 bases). The CDR3 loop reads CASSPLSLGAYGYTF. The CDR3 nucleotides are TGTGCCAGCAGTCCCCTCAGCCTAGGGGCCTATGGCTACACCTTC.